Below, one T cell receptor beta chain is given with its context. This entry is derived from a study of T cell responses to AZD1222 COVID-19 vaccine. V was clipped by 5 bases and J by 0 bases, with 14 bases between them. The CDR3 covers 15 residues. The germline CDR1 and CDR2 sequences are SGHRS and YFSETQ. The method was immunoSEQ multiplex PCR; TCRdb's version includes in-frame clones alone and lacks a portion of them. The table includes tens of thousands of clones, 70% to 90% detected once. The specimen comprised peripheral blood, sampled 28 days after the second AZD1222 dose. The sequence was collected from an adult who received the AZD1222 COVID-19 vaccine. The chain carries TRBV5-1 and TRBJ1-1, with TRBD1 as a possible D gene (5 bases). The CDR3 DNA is TGCGCCAGCAGTCCTCCGGGACGGATGAACACTGAAGCTTTCTTT. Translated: CASSPPGRMNTEAFF.